This T cell receptor (beta chain) emerged from a study of human T cells and chemical hapten exposure. General study results and limits: Donors were affected by alopecia, so their immune reaction might vary from that of healthy individuals.

Remarks on this clonotype: No antigen is known for it.

The CDR3 extends over 15 amino acids. The V gene's germline CDR1 is GTSNPN and CDR2 SVGIG (reference sequence). Trimming pared 0 bases from V and 3 bases from J, leaving 12 bases between. A single record per CDR3 protein comes from TCRdb applying MiXCR to the RACE reads. The data contain fewer than 200,000 distinct CDR3 sequences, about 27% of them singletons. Time point given: patch test 3, about 24 weeks after DPC sensitization. Treatment defined: therapeutic diphenylcyclopropenone sensitization with weekly scalp DPC. The clonotype originates from a woman between 18 and 30 years old with alopecia areata. Some clones in this sample may be carry-over from other donors' samples. V is TRBV30 and J is TRBJ1-5; D is undetermined. Sequencing was performed on whole blood, taken in connection with sensitization to the hapten diphenylcyclopropenone (DPC). CDR3 loop: CAWSVIGDFNQPQHF. In DNA, the CDR3 is TGTGCCTGGAGTGTAATCGGGGATTTCAATCAGCCCCAGCATTTT.